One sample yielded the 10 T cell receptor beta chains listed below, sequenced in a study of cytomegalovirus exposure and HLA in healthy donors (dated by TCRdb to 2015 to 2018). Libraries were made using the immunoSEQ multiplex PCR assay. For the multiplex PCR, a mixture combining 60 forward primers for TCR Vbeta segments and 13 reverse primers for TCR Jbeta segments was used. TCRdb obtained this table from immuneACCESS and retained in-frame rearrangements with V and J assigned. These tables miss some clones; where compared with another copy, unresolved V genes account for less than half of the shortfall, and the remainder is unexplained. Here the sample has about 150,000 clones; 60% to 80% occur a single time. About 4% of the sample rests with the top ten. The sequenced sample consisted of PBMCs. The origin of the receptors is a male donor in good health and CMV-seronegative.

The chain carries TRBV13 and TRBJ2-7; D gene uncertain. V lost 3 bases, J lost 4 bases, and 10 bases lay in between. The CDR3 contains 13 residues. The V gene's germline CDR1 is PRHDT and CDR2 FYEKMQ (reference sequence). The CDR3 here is CASSFLPGYEQYF. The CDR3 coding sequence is TGTGCCAGCAGCTTCCTCCCAGGTTACGAGCAGTACTTC.

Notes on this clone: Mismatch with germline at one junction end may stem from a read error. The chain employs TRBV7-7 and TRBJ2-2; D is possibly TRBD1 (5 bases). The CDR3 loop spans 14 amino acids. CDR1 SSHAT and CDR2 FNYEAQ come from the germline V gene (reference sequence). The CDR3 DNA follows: TGTGCTAGCAGCTTAGGACAGAACACCGGGGAGCTGTTTTTT. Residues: CASSLGQNTGELFF.

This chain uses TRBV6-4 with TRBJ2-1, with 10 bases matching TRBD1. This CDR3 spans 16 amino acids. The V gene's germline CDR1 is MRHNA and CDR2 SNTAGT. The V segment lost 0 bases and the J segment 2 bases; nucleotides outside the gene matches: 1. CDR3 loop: CASSDSGTGAYNEQFF. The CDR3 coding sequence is TGTGCCAGCAGTGACTCTGGGACAGGGGCCTACAATGAGCAGTTCTTC.

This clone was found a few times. The CDR3 sequence is CASSHDGGREDTQYF. Here the CDR3 DNA reads TGCGCCAGCAGCCACGACGGGGGAAGGGAAGATACGCAGTATTTT. This chain links TRBV4-3 with TRBJ2-3; perhaps TRBD2 as D (6 bases). The CDR3 sequence is 15 residues long. V lost 3 bases and J lost 5, with 15 bases in between. CDR1 and CDR2 (germline): LGHNA, YSLEER.

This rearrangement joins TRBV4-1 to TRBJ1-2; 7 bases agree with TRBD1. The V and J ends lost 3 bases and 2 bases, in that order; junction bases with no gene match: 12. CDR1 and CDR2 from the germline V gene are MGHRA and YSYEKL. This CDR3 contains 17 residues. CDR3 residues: CASSQDHQGVVNYGYTF. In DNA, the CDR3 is TGCGCCAGCAGCCAGGATCATCAGGGGGTTGTCAACTATGGCTACACCTTC.

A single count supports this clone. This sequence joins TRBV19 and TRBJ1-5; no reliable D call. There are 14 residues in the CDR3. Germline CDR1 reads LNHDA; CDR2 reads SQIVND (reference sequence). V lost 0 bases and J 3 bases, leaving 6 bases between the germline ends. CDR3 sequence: CASSIDQANQPQHF. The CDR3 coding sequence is TGTGCCAGTAGTATAGACCAGGCCAATCAGCCCCAGCATTTT.

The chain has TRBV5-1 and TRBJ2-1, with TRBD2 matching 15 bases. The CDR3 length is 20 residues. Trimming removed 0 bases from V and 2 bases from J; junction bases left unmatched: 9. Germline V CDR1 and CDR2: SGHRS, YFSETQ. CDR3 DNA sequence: TGCGCCAGCAGCTTGGCCGGAGGACTAGCGGGAGGGGGGCCCTACAATGAGCAGTTCTTC. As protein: CASSLAGGLAGGGPYNEQFF.

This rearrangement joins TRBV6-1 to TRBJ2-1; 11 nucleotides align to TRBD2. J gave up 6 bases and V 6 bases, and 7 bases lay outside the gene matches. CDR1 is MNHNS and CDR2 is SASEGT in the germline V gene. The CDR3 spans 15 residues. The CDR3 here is CASSPTSGTPNEQFF. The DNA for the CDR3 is TGTGCCAGCAGCCCGACTAGCGGGACCCCCAATGAGCAGTTCTTC.

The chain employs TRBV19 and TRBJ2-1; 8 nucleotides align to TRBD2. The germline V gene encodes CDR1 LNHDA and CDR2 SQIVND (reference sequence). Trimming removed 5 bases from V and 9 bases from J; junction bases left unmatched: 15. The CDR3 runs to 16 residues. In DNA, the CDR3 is TGTGCCAGTAGTGAGGGGCGGGCGGGGGGCCTGGCTGAGCAGTTCTTC. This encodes CASSEGRAGGLAEQFF.

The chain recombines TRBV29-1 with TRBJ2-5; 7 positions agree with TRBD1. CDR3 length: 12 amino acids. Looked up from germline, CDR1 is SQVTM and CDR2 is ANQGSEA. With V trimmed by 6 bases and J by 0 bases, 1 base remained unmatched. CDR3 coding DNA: TGCAGCGTGACAGGGAACCAAGAGACCCAGTACTTC. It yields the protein CSVTGNQETQYF.